The subject of this entry is one T cell receptor beta chain. What it binds is not known. Patients were ruled out by autoimmune disease history or systemic immunosuppression. Sequencing used immunoSEQ multiplex PCR; TCRdb keeps in-frame clones, though not all of them. Counted here are roughly 46,000 clones, 87% occurring once; the ten biggest clones make up 14%. The data are from a study of OX40 agonist ivuxolimab in advanced cancers. Study-wide results and limits: On average, a greater number of expanded clones characterised CD8+ T cells relative to CD4+. At 0.1 to 3.0 mg/kg and by week 6, CD4+ and CD8+ T cells in the blood had expanded clonally. Partial responders receiving 0.1-3.0 mg/kg showed among the lowest clonal expansion.

Germline loops: CDR1 KGHSH, CDR2 LQKENI. CDR3 length: 13 residues. Trimming took off 2 bases at V and 8 bases at J, with 10 bases between the two ends. The receptor was derived from an adult with an advanced solid tumor such as melanoma, head and neck, liver or kidney cancer. Sample: CD4+ or CD8+ T cells sorted from blood, taken in a trial of the OX40 agonist ivuxolimab. The V call is TRBV18, the J call TRBJ1-3; D gene ambiguous. The CDR3 protein is CASSPSLGDTIYF. The CDR3 bases are TGTGCCAGCTCACCAAGCCTAGGAGACACCATATATTTT. The whole variable domain, remainder taken from reference TRBV18 and TRBJ1-3, is NAGVMQNPRHLVRRRGQEARLRCSPMKGHSHVYWYRQLPEEGLKFMVYLQKENIIDESGMPKERFSAEFPKEGPSILRIQQVVRGDSAAYFCASSPSLGDTIYFGEGSWLTVV.